The 31 T cell receptor beta chains below were found in one sample sequenced in a study of identifying expanded T cells in peripheral blood. The method was immunoSEQ multiplex PCR; TCRdb's version includes in-frame clones alone and lacks a portion of them. Among around 75,000 clones listed, roughly 88% were seen once. The sequencing input was blood. The receptors here all came from a person between 18 and 75 years old in good health.

This clone was seen a single time. The CDR3, as DNA: TGTGCCAGCAGCTTTTACCCGGGACAGGGCTATGGCTACACCTTC. It is translated as CASSFYPGQGYGYTF. The chain joins TRBV7-2 to TRBJ1-2; 9 bases fit TRBD1. CDR1 is SGHTA, CDR2 FQGNSA, per germline. The CDR3 consists of 15 residues. The V gene end was trimmed by 3 bases and the J gene end by 4 bases; junction bases not matched to a gene: 6.

The V gene is TRBV15, the J gene TRBJ2-4; D is undetermined. Germline V gives CDR1 LNHNV, CDR2 YYDKDF (reference sequence). V was shortened by 2 bases and J by 5 bases, with 19 bases between the two germline ends. The CDR3 runs to 17 residues. This CDR3 is CATSRHQWQVGENIQYF. For the CDR3, the DNA is TGTGCCACCAGCAGACACCAGTGGCAGGTTGGCGAAAACATTCAGTACTTC.

The chain joins TRBV2 to TRBJ2-1; 9 bases match TRBD2. J lost 8 bases, V lost 2 bases, and 4 bases had no gene match. The CDR3 is 14 residues long. CDR1 is SNHLY and CDR2 is FYNNEI in the germline V gene. CDR3 in DNA: TGTGCCAGCAGTGAACTAGCGGGGATGGATGAGCAGTTCTTC. This gives the protein CASSELAGMDEQFF. Using reference TRBV2 and TRBJ2-1 for the parts outside the CDR3, the full variable domain is EPEVTQTPSHQVTQMGQEVILRCVPISNHLYFYWYRQILGQKVEFLVSFYNNEISEKSEIFDDQFSVERPDGSNFTLKIRSTKLEDSAMYFCASSELAGMDEQFFGPGTRLTVL.

The V call is TRBV7-2, the J call TRBJ1-2, with 8 bases lining up with TRBD1. The CDR3 runs 13 residues. Germline V gene lookup returns CDR1 SGHTA and CDR2 FQGNSA. J lost 8 bases, V lost 5 bases, and 7 bases had no gene match. For the CDR3, the DNA is TGTGCCAGCAGCCCCGGACAGGGAGAGGGCTACACCTTC. It translates to CASSPGQGEGYTF.

The chain carries TRBV5-1 and TRBJ2-1; 9 bases match TRBD1. Germline assignment: CDR1 SGHRS and CDR2 YFSETQ. J was trimmed by 6 bases and V by 4 bases; bases with no gene match: 11. This CDR3 spans 16 amino acids. CDR3 region: CASSQTAGQGPNEQFF. For the CDR3, the DNA is TGCGCCAGCAGCCAGACCGCGGGACAGGGTCCCAATGAGCAGTTCTTC. Variable domain in full (rest from reference TRBV5-1 and TRBJ2-1): KAGVTQTPRYLIKTRGQQVTLSCSPISGHRSVSWYQQTPGQGLQFLFEYFSETQRNKGNFPGRFSGRQFSNSRSEMNVSTLELGDSALYLCASSQTAGQGPNEQFFGPGTRLTVL.

The chain is built from TRBV6-6 and TRBJ2-7, with a weak D call TRBD1 (6 bases). Trimming took off 2 bases at V and 3 bases at J, with 11 bases between the two ends. The germline V gene encodes CDR1 MNHNY and CDR2 SVGAGI (reference sequence). CDR3 length: 14 residues. The CDR3: CASSYTGKVYEQYF. The DNA of the CDR3 is TGTGCCAGCAGTTACACAGGGAAGGTCTACGAGCAGTACTTC.

V is TRBV10-3 and J is TRBJ2-7; D not certain. Germline values: CDR1 ENHRY, CDR2 SYGVKD. The CDR3 consists of 12 residues. V gave up 3 bases and J gave up 7 bases, with 10 bases separating them. The CDR3 DNA sequence: TGTGCCATCAGTGATCCGCCTGGGGAGCAGTACTTC. Translation gives CAISDPPGEQYF.

The chain joins TRBV5-1 to TRBJ2-5; D may be TRBD1 or TRBD2 (6 bases each). Deletions cut 7 bases from V and 4 bases from J, with 20 bases between. Germline CDR1 and CDR2: SGHRS and YFSETQ. CDR3 length: 15 amino acids. This CDR3 reads CASGIWGAPGETQYF. The CDR3 bases are TGCGCCAGCGGGATCTGGGGGGCCCCTGGAGAGACCCAGTACTTC.

V is TRBV30 and J is TRBJ1-1, with no clear D. V was clipped by 4 bases and J by 0 bases, with 9 bases between them. Germline assignment: CDR1 GTSNPN and CDR2 SVGIG (reference sequence). The CDR3 runs to 13 residues. The chain's CDR3 is CAWTRRMNTEAFF. In DNA form, the CDR3 reads TGTGCCTGGACGCGAAGGATGAACACTGAAGCTTTCTTT.

The chain is built from TRBV25-1 and TRBJ2-3; D is ambiguous. V gave up 7 bases and J gave up 1 base, with 15 bases separating them. CDR1 is MGHDK and CDR2 is SYGVNS in the germline V gene. This CDR3 region has 15 residues. In DNA, the CDR3 is TGTGCCAGCACCGCCTGGCAGCACGGCACAGATACGCAGTATTTT. It is translated as CASTAWQHGTDTQYF. Based on the CDR3 plus reference TRBV25-1 and TRBJ2-3, the full variable domain is EADIYQTPRYLVIGTGKKITLECSQTMGHDKMYWYQQDPGMELHLIHYSYGVNSTEKGDLSSESTVSRIRTEHFPLTLESARPSHTSQYLCASTAWQHGTDTQYFGPGTRLTVL.

This clone was seen a single time. The CDR3 region is CASRLPGEGSSYNSPLHF. The DNA for the CDR3 is TGTGCCAGCAGACTGCCCGGTGAGGGGAGCTCCTATAATTCACCCCTCCACTTT. V gene TRBV2 combines with J gene TRBJ1-6; D is perhaps TRBD1 (5 bases). The V end was cut by 6 bases, the J end by 0 bases, with 18 bases between. CDR1 and CDR2 from the germline V gene are SNHLY and FYNNEI. The CDR3 runs 18 residues. Looking up the rest from reference TRBV2 and TRBJ1-6 gives the full variable domain: EPEVTQTPSHQVTQMGQEVILRCVPISNHLYFYWYRQILGQKVEFLVSFYNNEISEKSEIFDDQFSVERPDGSNFTLKIRSTKLEDSAMYFCASRLPGEGSSYNSPLHFGNGTRLTVT.

V and J are TRBV6-5 and TRBJ2-7, with D possibly TRBD2 on 6 matching bases. CDR1 and CDR2 from the germline V gene are MNHEY and SVGAGI. The length of the CDR3 is 14 residues. V was cut by 6 bases and J by 5 bases, with 17 bases left in between. The CDR3 region is CASRDSGRGDEQYF. The CDR3 DNA is TGTGCCAGCAGGGATTCCGGGAGAGGTGACGAGCAGTACTTC.

The chain carries TRBV7-8 and TRBJ1-3; D is undetermined. The CDR3 has 15 residues. Trimming removed 1 base from V and 0 bases from J, with 7 bases in between. Germline CDR1 and CDR2: SGHVS and FQNEAQ. The CDR3 bases are TGTGCCAGCAGCTTAGGAGTGCGCTCTGGAAACACCATATATTTT. Translating gives CASSLGVRSGNTIYF. The complete variable domain, with remaining parts taken from reference TRBV7-8 and TRBJ1-3, reads GAGVSQSPRYKVAKRGQDVALRCDPISGHVSLFWYQQALGQGPEFLTYFQNEAQLDKSGLPSDRFFAERPEGSVSTLKIQRTQQEDSAVYLCASSLGVRSGNTIYFGEGSWLTVV.

The V call is TRBV11-3, the J call TRBJ2-5, with a possible D match to TRBD2 (8 bases). The CDR3 extends over 14 amino acids. The germline V gene encodes CDR1 SGHNT and CDR2 YENEEA. Trimming shortened V by 6 bases and J by 3 bases, and 14 bases separated the two germline ends. Here the CDR3 reads CASSSGTAEETQYF. For the CDR3, the DNA is TGTGCCAGCAGTAGCGGGACAGCTGAAGAGACCCAGTACTTC.

The rearrangement joins TRBV7-2 to TRBJ2-3, with D uncertain. V was pared by 0 bases and J by 11 bases, with 18 bases between. Germline-derived CDR1 and CDR2 are SGHTA and FQGNSA. The CDR3 is made up of 15 amino acids. The CDR3 nucleotides read TGTGCCAGCAGCTTAGCTATAGGTTGGGATTCGGGGCAGTATTTT. Translated, it gives CASSLAIGWDSGQYF.

The chain combines TRBV4-3 with TRBJ2-3; 12 bases line up with TRBD2. The V segment lost 0 bases and the J segment 4 bases; nucleotides outside the gene matches: 8. The V gene's germline CDR1 is LGHNA and CDR2 YSLEER. The CDR3 is 18 amino acids. This CDR3 is CASSQDRSSGRGADTQYF. The CDR3 region has the DNA TGCGCCAGCAGCCAAGATAGGTCTAGCGGGAGGGGGGCAGATACGCAGTATTTT.

V is TRBV19 and J is TRBJ1-2; possible D gene TRBD1, 5 bases. The V and J ends lost 3 bases and 4 bases respectively, with 12 bases between them. Germline CDR1 is LNHDA and CDR2 is SQIVND (reference sequence). The CDR3 is 14 amino acids. The CDR3 nucleotides are TGTGCCAGTAGTATGAGGCAGGGCCCCTATGGCTACACCTTC. Protein: CASSMRQGPYGYTF.

This sequence joins TRBV29-1 and TRBJ1-1; D gene unclear. V was cut by 6 bases and J by 5 bases, with 16 bases left in between. In germline, CDR1 is SQVTM, CDR2 ANQGSEA. The CDR3 is 13 amino acids. The CDR3 nucleotides are TGCAGCGTCTGGGCTGGGGTGAGGACTGAAGCTTTCTTT. It is translated as CSVWAGVRTEAFF.

V is TRBV29-1 and J is TRBJ2-7, with 7 bases aligning to TRBD1. The CDR3 consists of 12 residues. V was pared by 6 bases and J by 5 bases, with 7 bases of the junction left unmatched. Germline values: CDR1 SQVTM, CDR2 ANQGSEA. The CDR3: CSVSKGAHEQYF. The CDR3 DNA follows: TGCAGCGTCAGTAAGGGGGCGCACGAGCAGTACTTC.

J is TRBJ1-2 and V is TRBV7-2; D not resolved. Trimming took off 1 base at V and 5 bases at J, with 8 bases between the two ends. This CDR3 is 13 amino acids long. Germline V lookup: CDR1 SGHTA, CDR2 FQGNSA. In nucleotides, the CDR3 is TGTGCCAGCAGCTTAGAGTTCAGTTATGGCTACACCTTC. It translates to CASSLEFSYGYTF. Filled out from reference TRBV7-2 and TRBJ1-2, the complete variable domain reads GAGVSQSPSNKVTEKGKDVELRCDPISGHTALYWYRQSLGQGLEFLIYFQGNSAPDKSGLPSDRFSAERTGGSVSTLTIQRTQQEDSAVYLCASSLEFSYGYTFGSGTRLTVV.

The chain joins TRBV27 to TRBJ2-1; no clear D gene. The V end lost 4 bases, the J end lost 2 bases, and 12 bases lay between the germline ends. Germline V gene sequence: CDR1 MNHEY, CDR2 SMNVEV (reference sequence). The CDR3 contains 15 residues. The CDR3 spells CASSSPSRAYNEQFF. The CDR3 nucleotides read TGTGCCAGCAGTTCCCCGTCAAGAGCCTACAATGAGCAGTTCTTC.

The chain uses TRBV4-1 and TRBJ2-5; 7 positions match TRBD1. Germline CDR1 is MGHRA and CDR2 is YSYEKL. The CDR3 sequence is 14 residues long. The V and J ends lost 3 bases and 5 bases, in that order; junction bases with no gene match: 6. The CDR3 reads CASSQGDSRETQYF. DNA for the CDR3: TGCGCCAGCAGCCAGGGGGACAGCCGGGAGACCCAGTACTTC.

The CDR3 sequence is CASSETGANEKLFF. The DNA of the CDR3 is TGTGCCAGCAGTGAAACAGGGGCTAATGAAAAACTGTTTTTT. The chain uses TRBV5-6 and TRBJ1-4; TRBD1 matches at 7 bases. CDR3 length: 14 amino acids. Germline CDR1 SGHDT, CDR2 YYEEEE. Trimming removed 5 bases from V and 3 bases from J; junction bases left unmatched: 4.

The V and J genes are TRBV28 and TRBJ2-7; D is ambiguous. Trimming pared 3 bases from V and 2 bases from J, leaving 11 bases between. This CDR3 comprises 14 residues. Germline CDR1 reads MDHEN; CDR2 reads SYDVKM. The CDR3 DNA reads TGTGCCAGCAGTTTTAAGGTACCGACCTACGAGCAGTACTTC. Translating it yields CASSFKVPTYEQYF.

In this sample, this clone turned up once. Its ends do not fully match the called genes, so a read error is possible. In the same sample, other DNA sequences code for this CDR3. V gene TRBV28 combines with J gene TRBJ2-4, with D unclear. This CDR3 region has 17 residues. Germline V gene data show CDR1 as MDHEN and CDR2 as SYDVKM. CDR3 in DNA: TGTGCCAGCAGTTTCCGCAATAAAAAGGGCACCAAGAACATTCAGTACTTC. Translated, it gives CASSFRNKKGTKNIQYF.

The J gene is TRBJ2-1, the V gene TRBV2; 12 bases match TRBD2. V gave up 4 bases and J gave up 8 bases; unmatched junction bases: 6. Germline V gives CDR1 SNHLY, CDR2 FYNNEI. The CDR3 consists of 15 residues. CDR3: CASSGETSGSDEQFF. The CDR3 DNA is TGTGCCAGCAGTGGGGAGACTAGCGGGAGCGATGAGCAGTTCTTC.

The chain links TRBV4-2 to TRBJ2-2; D unresolved. This CDR3 spans 15 amino acids. The ends were cut back, 8 bases at V and 6 bases at J, with 19 bases in the middle. Germline-derived CDR1 and CDR2 are LGHNA and YNFKEQ. As DNA, the CDR3 is TGTGCCAGCCGCTTGGAAGCAATTGGTTCCGGGGAGCTGTTTTTT. This encodes CASRLEAIGSGELFF.

This rearrangement joins TRBV5-1 to TRBJ2-7, with 9 bases identical to TRBD1. The V segment lost 0 bases and the J segment 6 bases; nucleotides outside the gene matches: 4. This CDR3 is built from 14 residues. The germline CDR1 and CDR2 sequences are SGHRS and YFSETQ. CDR3 sequence (DNA): TGCGCCAGCAGCTTGGTAGGGACAGGGTCCGAGCAGTACTTC. Translating gives CASSLVGTGSEQYF.

The rearrangement uses TRBV5-1 and TRBJ2-1, with 10 bases identical to TRBD2. Germline loops: CDR1 SGHRS, CDR2 YFSETQ. J gave up 4 bases and V 6 bases, and 4 bases lay outside the gene matches. CDR3 length: 14 amino acids. For the CDR3, the DNA is TGCGCCAGCACTCTAGCGGGGGCATACAATGAGCAGTTCTTC. Its translation: CASTLAGAYNEQFF.

The chain joins TRBV11-2 to TRBJ2-2; D tentatively reads TRBD1 or TRBD2 (5 bases each). This CDR3 spans 16 amino acids. The V and J ends lost 2 bases and 0 bases respectively, with 10 bases between them. CDR1 SGHAT and CDR2 FQNNGV come from the germline V gene. CDR3 bases: TGTGCCAGCAGCTTATCTTGGGGGACGAACACCGGGGAGCTGTTTTTT. Translated: CASSLSWGTNTGELFF.

The chain joins TRBV5-8 to TRBJ1-6; maybe TRBD1 (5 bases). The CDR3 spans 16 residues. CDR1 and CDR2 from the germline V gene are SGHTS and YDEGEE. V lost 4 bases, J lost 0 bases, and 11 bases lay in between. The CDR3 DNA reads TGTGCCAGCAGCCCGGTGGGGGGCTCCTATAATTCACCCCTCCACTTT. It translates to CASSPVGGSYNSPLHF.